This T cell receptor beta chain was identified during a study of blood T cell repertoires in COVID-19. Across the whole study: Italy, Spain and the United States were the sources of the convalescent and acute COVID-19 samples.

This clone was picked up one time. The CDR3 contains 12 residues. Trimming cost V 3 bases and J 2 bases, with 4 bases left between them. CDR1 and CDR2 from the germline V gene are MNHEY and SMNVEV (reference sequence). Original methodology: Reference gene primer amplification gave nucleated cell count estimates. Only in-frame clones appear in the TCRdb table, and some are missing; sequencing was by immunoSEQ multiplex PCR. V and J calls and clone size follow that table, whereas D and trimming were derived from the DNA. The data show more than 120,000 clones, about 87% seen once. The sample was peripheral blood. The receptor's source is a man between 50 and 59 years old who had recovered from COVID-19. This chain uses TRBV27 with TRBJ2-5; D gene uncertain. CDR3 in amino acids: CASSFLQETQYF. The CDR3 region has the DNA TGTGCCAGCAGTTTCTTACAAGAGACCCAGTACTTC.